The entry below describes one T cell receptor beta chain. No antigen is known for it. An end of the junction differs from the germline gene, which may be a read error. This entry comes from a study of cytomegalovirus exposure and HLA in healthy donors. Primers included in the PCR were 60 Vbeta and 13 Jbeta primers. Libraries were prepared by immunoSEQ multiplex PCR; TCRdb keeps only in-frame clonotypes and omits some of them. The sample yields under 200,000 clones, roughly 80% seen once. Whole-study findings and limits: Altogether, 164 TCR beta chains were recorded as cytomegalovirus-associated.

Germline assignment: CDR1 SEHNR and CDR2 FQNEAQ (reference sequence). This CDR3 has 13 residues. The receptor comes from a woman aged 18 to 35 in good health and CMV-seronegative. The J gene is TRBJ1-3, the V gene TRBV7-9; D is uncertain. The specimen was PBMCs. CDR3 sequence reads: CSSSLRDLVTIYF. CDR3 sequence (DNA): TGTTCCAGCAGCTTACGGGATTTGGTCACCATATATTTT. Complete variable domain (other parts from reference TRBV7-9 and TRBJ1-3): DTGVSQNPRHKITKRGQNVTFRCDPISEHNRLYWYRQTLGQGPEFLTYFQNEAQLEKSRLLSDRFSAERPKGSFSTLEIQRTEQGDSAMYLCSSSLRDLVTIYFGEGSWLTVV.